The clone carrying this TCR beta chain was observed a single time. The sample belongs to a study of blood T cell repertoires in COVID-19. The V gene lost 5 bases and the J gene lost 6 bases, with 17 bases spanning the gap. The CDR3 has 14 amino acids. CDR1 is SGHTA, CDR2 FQGNSA, per germline. Assay used: immunoSEQ multiplex PCR; TCRdb lists only in-frame clones, some missing. Of roughly 500,000 clones listed, roughly 90% were seen once; the top ten hold 1.5% to 2%. The sequence was obtained from a woman aged 40 to 50 who had recovered from COVID-19. The sample consisted of PBMCs or T cells enriched from blood (not recorded which). The V and J genes are TRBV7-2 and TRBJ2-7, with D maybe TRBD2 (5 bases). The CDR3 nucleotides read TGTGCCAGCAGCCTCCTAGCATCGGGCGCCGAGCAGTACTTC. Amino acid sequence: CASSLLASGAEQYF. The full variable domain, in which reference TRBV7-2 and TRBJ2-7 provide the parts outside the CDR3, is GAGVSQSPSNKVTEKGKDVELRCDPISGHTALYWYRQSLGQGLEFLIYFQGNSAPDKSGLPSDRFSAERTGGSVSTLTIQRTQQEDSAVYLCASSLLASGAEQYFGPGTRLTVT.